The rows below give T cell receptor beta chains drawn from one sample of a study of glioma-infiltrating T cells after dendritic cell vaccination. The method was immunoSEQ multiplex PCR; TCRdb's version includes in-frame clones alone and lacks a portion of them. Here the sample spans 80,000 to 100,000 clones, around 80% being singletons. The sequencing used blood, collected after dendritic cell vaccination. Receptors were obtained from a human donor with glioblastoma. Each CDR3 is given with its conserved first and last residue. The D gene is left open where the match is weak. Clone size is given for some rows only: seen once, a few or many times, or a class if the clone is expanded.

CDR3 length	D gene	clone size	J gene	V gene	CDR3 protein	CDR3 DNA
15	TRBD1	once	TRBJ2-7	TRBV5-6	CASSFWDREYSEQYF	TGTGCCAGCAGCTTTTGGGACAGGGAATACAGCGAGCAGTACTTC
14	NA	NA	TRBJ2-3	TRBV5-1	CASSLGGTGDTQYF	TGCGCCAGCAGCTTGGGGGGGACTGGAGATACGCAGTATTTT
16	NA	NA	TRBJ1-5	TRBV6-5	CASSLGAGPSNQPQHF	TGTGCCAGCAGTTTAGGGGCAGGACCAAGCAATCAGCCCCAGCATTTT
16	NA	few	TRBJ1-1	TRBV10-2	CASSDQTRRFSAEAFF	TGCGCCAGCAGTGATCAGACACGGAGGTTTTCGGCTGAAGCTTTCTTT
17	NA	NA	TRBJ1-2	TRBV7-9	CASSLGWFGGLVYGYTF	TGTGCCAGCAGCTTAGGATGGTTCGGGGGACTAGTCTATGGCTACACCTTC
15	NA	NA	TRBJ1-5	TRBV28	CASSFDPGLLSDQHF	TGTGCCAGCAGTTTTGATCCGGGACTCCTCAGCGACCAGCATTTT
14	TRBD1	NA	TRBJ1-2	TRBV6-1	CASRGTGVNYGYTF	TGTGCCAGCAGGGGGACAGGGGTTAACTATGGCTACACCTTC
16	TRBD2	NA	TRBJ2-1	TRBV5-1	CASSSDGGSSYNEQFF	TGCGCCAGCAGCTCCGACGGCGGGAGCTCCTACAATGAGCAGTTCTTC
14	TRBD1	NA	TRBJ1-1	TRBV19	CASSWDRGITEAFF	TGTGCCAGTAGTTGGGACAGGGGAATCACTGAAGCTTTCTTT
15	TRBD1	NA	TRBJ1-1	TRBV5-1	CASSYLETGGTEAFF	TGCGCCAGCAGCTATTTGGAGACAGGGGGCACTGAAGCTTTCTTT
15	NA	NA	TRBJ1-5	TRBV6-5	CASSGGGGTGQPQHF	TGTGCCAGCAGCGGCGGCGGAGGGACGGGTCAGCCCCAGCATTTT
15	NA	NA	TRBJ1-4	TRBV7-9	CASSRRNAGNEKLFF	TGTGCCAGCAGCCGTCGAAACGCAGGGAATGAAAAACTGTTTTTT
16	NA	NA	TRBJ2-7	TRBV5-1	CASSLVGGGPAYEQYF	TGCGCCAGCAGCTTGGTAGGGGGAGGGCCTGCCTACGAGCAGTACTTC
14	TRBD2	NA	TRBJ2-3	TRBV11-2	CASSFSGGVDTQYF	TGTGCCAGCAGCTTCAGCGGGGGGGTAGATACGCAGTATTTT
15	NA	NA	TRBJ2-7	TRBV11-1	CASSLNPDISYEQYF	TGTGCCAGCAGCTTAAATCCGGACATCTCCTACGAGCAGTACTTC
18	TRBD2	NA	TRBJ2-1	TRBV4-2	CASSLARLSGVSYNEQFF	TGTGCCAGCAGCCTGGCCAGGCTGAGCGGGGTTTCCTACAATGAGCAGTTCTTC
15	TRBD2	NA	TRBJ2-1	TRBV19	CASPARLAGYNEQFF	TGTGCCAGTCCCGCCCGACTAGCGGGATACAATGAGCAGTTCTTC
16	NA	NA	TRBJ1-3	TRBV9	CASSPHGHHSGNTIYF	TGTGCCAGCAGCCCACACGGACACCACTCTGGAAACACCATATATTTT
15	TRBD1	NA	TRBJ2-1	TRBV19	CASRMTGDSYNEQFF	TGTGCCAGTAGAATGACAGGGGACTCCTACAATGAGCAGTTCTTC
13	NA	NA	TRBJ1-1	TRBV5-1	CASKVEGGTEAFF	TGCGCCAGCAAAGTTGAGGGTGGCACTGAAGCTTTCTTT